The sequence of this TCR beta chain was determined in a study of shared T cell receptors in the human thymus. J gave up 4 bases and V 3 bases, and 1 base lay outside the gene matches. This CDR3 has 12 amino acids. Per the germline V gene, CDR1 is GTSNPN and CDR2 is SVGIG (reference sequence). Profiled with immunoSEQ multiplex PCR; TCRdb holds only in-frame clones, not every one. The data hold about 500,000 clones, with 75% to 80% observed a single time. The same data also went into a second study, on human thymus T cells. That source reports: Related research described thymic repertoires that were highly overlapping among unrelated individuals.

The TCR sequence derives from a boy under three years old with a congenital heart defect. V is TRBV30 and J is TRBJ2-3, with TRBD1 identical over 7 bases. Sequencing was performed on thymocytes. CDR3 bases: TGTGCCTGGAGGAGGGGGCCAGATACGCAGTATTTT. Translating it yields CAWRRGPDTQYF.